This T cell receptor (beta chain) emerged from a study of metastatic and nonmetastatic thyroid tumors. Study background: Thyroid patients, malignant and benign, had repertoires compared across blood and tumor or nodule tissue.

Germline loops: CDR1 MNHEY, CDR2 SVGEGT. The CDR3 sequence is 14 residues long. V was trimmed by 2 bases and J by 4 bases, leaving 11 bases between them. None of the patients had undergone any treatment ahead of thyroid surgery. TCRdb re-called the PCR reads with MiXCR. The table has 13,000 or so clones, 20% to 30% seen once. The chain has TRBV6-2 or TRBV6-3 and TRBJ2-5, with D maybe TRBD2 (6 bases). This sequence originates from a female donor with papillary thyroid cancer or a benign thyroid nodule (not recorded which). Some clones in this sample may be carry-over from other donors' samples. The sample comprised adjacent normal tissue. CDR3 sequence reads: CASSYVGSRETQYF. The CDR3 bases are TGTGCCAGCAGTTACGTCGGGAGTCGAGAGACCCAGTACTTC.